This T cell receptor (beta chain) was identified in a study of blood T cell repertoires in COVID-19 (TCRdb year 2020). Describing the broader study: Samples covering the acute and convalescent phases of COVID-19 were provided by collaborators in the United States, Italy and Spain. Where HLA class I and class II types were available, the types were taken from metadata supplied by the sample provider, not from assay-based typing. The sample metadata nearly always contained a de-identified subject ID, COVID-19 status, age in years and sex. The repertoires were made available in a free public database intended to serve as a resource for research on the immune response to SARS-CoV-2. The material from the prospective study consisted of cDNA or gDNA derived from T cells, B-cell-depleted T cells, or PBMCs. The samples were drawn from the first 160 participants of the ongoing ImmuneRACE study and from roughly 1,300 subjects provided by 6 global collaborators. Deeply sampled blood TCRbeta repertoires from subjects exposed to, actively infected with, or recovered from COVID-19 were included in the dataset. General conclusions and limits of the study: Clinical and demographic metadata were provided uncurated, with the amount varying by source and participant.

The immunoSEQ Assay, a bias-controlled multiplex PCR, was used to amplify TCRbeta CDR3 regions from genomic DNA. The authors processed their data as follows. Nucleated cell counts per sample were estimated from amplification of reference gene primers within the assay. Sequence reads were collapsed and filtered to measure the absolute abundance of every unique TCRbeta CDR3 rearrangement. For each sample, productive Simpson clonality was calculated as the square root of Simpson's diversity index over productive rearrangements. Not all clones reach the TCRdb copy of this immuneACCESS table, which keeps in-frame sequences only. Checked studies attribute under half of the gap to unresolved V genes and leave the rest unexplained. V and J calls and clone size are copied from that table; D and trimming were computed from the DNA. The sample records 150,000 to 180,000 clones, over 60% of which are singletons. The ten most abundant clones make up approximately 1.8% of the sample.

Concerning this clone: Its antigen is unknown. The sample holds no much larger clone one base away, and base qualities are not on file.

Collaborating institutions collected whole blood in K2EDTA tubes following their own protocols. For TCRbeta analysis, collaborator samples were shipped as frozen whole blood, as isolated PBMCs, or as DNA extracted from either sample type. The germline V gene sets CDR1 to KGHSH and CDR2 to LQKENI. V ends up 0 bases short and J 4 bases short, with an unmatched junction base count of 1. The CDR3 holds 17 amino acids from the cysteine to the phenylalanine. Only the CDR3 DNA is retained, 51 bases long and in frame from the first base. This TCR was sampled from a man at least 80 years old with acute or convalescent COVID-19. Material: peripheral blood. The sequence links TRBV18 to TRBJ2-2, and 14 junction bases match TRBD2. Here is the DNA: TGTGCCAGCTCACCACCGGGGACTAGCGGGGGCACCGGGGAGCTGTTTTTT. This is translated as CASSPPGTSGGTGELFF.